This TCR beta chain was found in a study of blood T cell repertoires in COVID-19. Overall study context: The United States, Italy and Spain supplied acute and convalescent COVID-19 samples. PBMCs, B-cell-depleted T cells, or T cells provided the cDNA or gDNA that made up the material.

Authors' data handling: Estimation of nucleated cell counts was performed using reference gene primer amplification. Here immunoSEQ multiplex PCR was the method, and the copy in TCRdb shows in-frame clones only, minus some. V and J calls and clone size are as listed in that table; D and trimming were resolved from the DNA. The sample holds tens of thousands of clones, 70% to 90% seen once. CDR3 size: 14 residues. V shed 4 bases and J shed 3 bases, with 14 bases lying between them. The V gene's germline CDR1 is SGHKS and CDR2 YYEKEE (reference sequence). This clone was found once. Sequencing was performed on peripheral blood. The source of this sequence is a man at least 80 years old in a cohort sampled during active COVID-19. The rearrangement joins TRBV5-5 to TRBJ2-7; tentatively, D is TRBD1 (5 bases). The CDR3, as DNA: TGTGCCAGCAGCCCCGCGGCAGGGTACTACGAGCAGTACTTC. This codes for CASSPAAGYYEQYF.